These 24 T cell receptor beta chains share one sample of origin, sequenced in a study of blood T cells in healthy people across ages. Alongside a J-beta primer mix, a sample-barcoded 5' primer served in a second PCR lasting roughly 6 to 12 cycles. From the 5' RACE reads, TCRdb called clonotypes with MiXCR, one entry per CDR3 protein. Of over a million distinct CDR3 sequences listed, around 42% were seen once; the top ten hold less than 8%. The sequenced material came from blood. These receptors were taken from a woman aged 18-29 years in good health.

This clonotype has a handful of counts. This chain's CDR3 is CASRLTRGATDTQYF. In nucleotides, the CDR3 is TGTGCCAGCAGACTGACCCGGGGGGCTACAGATACGCAGTATTTT. The chain employs TRBV11-2 and TRBJ2-3; TRBD2 might be the D (7 bases). The V gene's germline CDR1 is SGHAT and CDR2 FQNNGV. V lost 6 bases and J 3 bases, leaving 16 bases between the germline ends. The CDR3 covers 15 residues.

The chain employs TRBV10-3 and TRBJ2-3; the match to TRBD2 covers 8 bases. J gave up 1 base and V 5 bases, and 2 bases lay outside the gene matches. The CDR3 runs to 14 residues. Per the germline V gene, CDR1 is ENHRY and CDR2 is SYGVKD. The CDR3 DNA sequence: TGTGCCATCAGTCCAGCGGGGGGCACAGATACGCAGTATTTT. This codes for CAISPAGGTDTQYF.

As DNA, the CDR3 is TGCGCCAGCAGCTTGCGTGGGATGCTCTACGAGCAGTACTTC. Translating gives CASSLRGMLYEQYF. The chain joins TRBV5-1 to TRBJ2-7; D is undetermined. The CDR3 totals 14 residues. CDR1 is SGHRS, CDR2 YFSETQ, per germline. V was trimmed by 1 base and J by 3 bases, leaving 11 bases between them.

The genes are TRBV5-1 and TRBJ2-1, with D hard to call. Gene TRBJ2-7 matches the end of the DNA better, so the J call may be wrong. CDR3 length: 14 amino acids. Germline lookup yields CDR1 SGHRS and CDR2 YFSETQ. CDR3: CASSPSDGANEQYF. The CDR3 bases are TGCGCCAGCAGCCCCTCGGACGGAGCCAATGAGCAGTACTTC.

A note on this clonotype: Since a much larger clone is just one base distant, this may be a read error. The chain uses TRBV29-1 and TRBJ2-1; D could derive from TRBD1 or TRBD2 (7 bases each). Germline loops: CDR1 SQVTM, CDR2 ANQGSEA. The CDR3 runs to 14 residues. The CDR3 region is CSSWGGQGEDDQFF. CDR3 DNA: TGCAGCTCCTGGGGAGGGCAGGGGGAAGATGATCAGTTCTTC.

The chain carries TRBV20-1 and TRBJ2-7; maybe TRBD2 (6 bases). This CDR3 is 13 amino acids long. V gave up 7 bases and J gave up 0 bases, with 13 bases separating them. The germline V gene has CDR1 DFQATT and CDR2 SNEGSKA (reference sequence). CDR3 sequence reads: CSVPSVNSYEQYF. CDR3 DNA sequence: TGCAGTGTCCCTAGCGTGAACTCCTACGAGCAGTACTTC.

The count of this clonotype is one. The V gene is TRBV12-5, the J gene TRBJ1-1, with D perhaps TRBD1 (6 bases). Germline-derived CDR1 and CDR2 are LGHNT and FRNRAP. Trimming stripped 6 bases from V and 4 bases from J, with 21 bases between. The CDR3 spans 16 residues. The DNA for the CDR3 is TGTGCTAGTGGCCCAGACGCGGGGGCCTCGGTCACTGAAGCTTTCTTT. Its translation is CASGPDAGASVTEAFF.

This clonotype was counted a few times. The rearrangement uses TRBV6-6 and TRBJ2-1, with TRBD2 matching over 8 bases. Trimming took 10 bases from V and 6 from J; bases not matched to a gene: 14. Germline loops: CDR1 MNHNY, CDR2 SVGAGI (reference sequence). There are 15 residues in the CDR3. The CDR3 protein is CATLSSAGGFNEQFF. The CDR3 DNA is TGTGCCACTCTATCCTCGGCGGGAGGTTTCAATGAGCAGTTCTTC.

This clonotype was found a few times. This chain connects TRBV27 to TRBJ2-1; 12 nucleotides line up with TRBD2. Germline V gene data show CDR1 as MNHEY and CDR2 as SMNVEV (reference sequence). This CDR3 is 15 amino acids long. The ends lost 6 bases at V and 3 bases at J; junction bases unmatched: 3. The CDR3 spells CASRILAGGYNEQFF. The CDR3 DNA sequence: TGTGCCAGCAGGATACTAGCGGGGGGCTACAATGAGCAGTTCTTC.

V and J are TRBV5-1 and TRBJ1-1, with unresolved D. The germline gives CDR1 SGHRS, CDR2 YFSETQ. V was trimmed by 0 bases and J by 2 bases, leaving 8 bases between them. The CDR3 runs to 14 residues. CDR3 region: CASSLEAFNTEAFF. The CDR3 nucleotides are TGCGCCAGCAGCTTGGAAGCATTTAACACTGAAGCTTTCTTT.

The count of this clonotype is one. The chain links TRBV12-3 or TRBV12-4 to TRBJ1-1; 12 bases map to TRBD1. V shed 3 bases, J shed 1 base, and the junction held 6 bases outside the gene matches. The CDR3 totals 17 residues. This chain's CDR3 is CASSLEGTGGANTEAFF. The DNA for the CDR3 is TGTGCCAGCAGTTTGGAGGGGACAGGGGGCGCGAACACTGAAGCTTTCTTT.

The genes are TRBV6-6 and TRBJ2-2; D may be TRBD2 (5 bases). Trimming shortened V by 6 bases and J by 2 bases, and 7 bases separated the two germline ends. Germline V gene lookup returns CDR1 MNHNY and CDR2 SVGAGI (reference sequence). The CDR3 runs 13 residues. CDR3 sequence reads: CASRSGNTGELFF. The CDR3 coding sequence is TGTGCCAGCAGGAGCGGTAACACCGGGGAGCTGTTTTTT.

This clonotype was seen more than once but under ten times. This rearrangement joins TRBV6-2 or TRBV6-3 to TRBJ1-2; D might be TRBD1 (5 bases). The ends were cut back, 7 bases at V and 4 bases at J, with 16 bases in the middle. The CDR3 loop spans 14 amino acids. Germline-derived CDR1 and CDR2 are MNHEY and SVGEGT. The CDR3 sequence: CASTSGRDFYGYTF. The CDR3 region has the DNA TGTGCCAGCACCTCAGGGCGGGATTTCTATGGCTACACCTTC.

The rearrangement uses TRBV29-1 and TRBJ2-7; no definite D call. The CDR3 sequence is 15 residues long. Per germline, CDR1 SQVTM and CDR2 ANQGSEA. The V end was cut by 6 bases, the J end by 6 bases, with 24 bases between. The CDR3 nucleotides are TGCAGCGTCCTGAAGATAGGCCGCAACGATGGCGAGCAGTACTTC. Translating gives CSVLKIGRNDGEQYF.

V usage is TRBV20-1 and J usage is TRBJ2-7, with TRBD2 matching over 12 bases. The trim removed 6 bases at V and 2 bases at J, leaving 11 bases unmatched. The CDR3 totals 16 residues. The germline V gene has CDR1 DFQATT and CDR2 SNEGSKA (reference sequence). CDR3 nucleotides: TGCAGTGCCAAAAGGGCGACTAGCGGGGGACCCTACGAGCAGTACTTC. Its translation: CSAKRATSGGPYEQYF.

The chain joins TRBV10-3 to TRBJ2-7; 10 bases line up with TRBD1. Germline V lookup: CDR1 ENHRY, CDR2 SYGVKD. The CDR3 covers 13 residues. The V and J ends lost 11 bases and 4 bases, in that order; junction bases with no gene match: 8. CDR3 sequence reads: CASTGTGEYEQYF. In DNA form, the CDR3 reads TGTGCCTCAACCGGGACAGGGGAATACGAGCAGTACTTC.

This clonotype was found a few times. This chain uses TRBV14 with TRBJ2-3; the D gene is possibly TRBD1 (6 bases). The V and J ends lost 4 bases and 2 bases respectively, with 16 bases between them. The germline V gene has CDR1 SGHDN and CDR2 FVKESK. The CDR3 is 16 amino acids. The CDR3 coding sequence is TGTGCCAGCAGCCTAAGGACAGTTTCTATCACAGATACGCAGTATTTT. Protein product: CASSLRTVSITDTQYF.

The chain is built from TRBV7-2 and TRBJ2-3; 10 bases line up with TRBD2. The CDR3 is 15 amino acids. Unmatched junction bases numbered 7, after V lost 5 bases and J lost 5 bases. In germline, CDR1 is SGHTA, CDR2 FQGNSA. This CDR3 is CASSLPGLALDTQYF. Written as DNA, the CDR3 is TGTGCCAGCAGCCTCCCGGGACTAGCGTTAGATACGCAGTATTTT.

This sequence joins TRBV6-5 and TRBJ1-1, with D unclear. There are 14 residues in the CDR3. V lost 0 bases and J 1 base, leaving 6 bases between the germline ends. The V gene's germline CDR1 is MNHEY and CDR2 SVGAGI. CDR3 loop: CASSYSPSNTEAFF. The CDR3 DNA sequence: TGTGCCAGCAGTTACTCACCCTCGAACACTGAAGCTTTCTTT.

This clonotype turned up a few times. The chain couples TRBV20-1 to TRBJ1-2, with a weak D call TRBD1 (6 bases). The CDR3 spans 13 residues. With 6 bases removed from V and 0 bases from J, the gap between germline ends came to 11 bases. CDR1 is DFQATT, CDR2 SNEGSKA, per germline (reference sequence). CDR3 in DNA: TGCAGTGCCACAGGGATTACTAACTATGGCTACACCTTC. Translation: CSATGITNYGYTF.

This clonotype was observed a few times. The rearrangement joins TRBV2 to TRBJ2-5, with D uncertain. The germline V gene has CDR1 SNHLY and CDR2 FYNNEI. The CDR3 extends over 15 amino acids. V gave up 9 bases and J gave up 5 bases, with 22 bases separating them. CDR3 region: CARRHESVFSETQYF. The CDR3 DNA is TGTGCCAGGAGACACGAGTCGGTATTCTCTGAGACCCAGTACTTC.

This clonotype turned up a few times. The chain recombines TRBV5-1 with TRBJ2-7; D tentatively reads TRBD1 or TRBD2 (5 bases each). In germline, CDR1 is SGHRS, CDR2 YFSETQ. The CDR3 contains 15 residues. The V end was cut by 5 bases, the J end by 0 bases, with 15 bases between. CDR3 amino acids: CASRVGDVSSYEQYF. CDR3 coding DNA: TGCGCCAGCAGAGTTGGGGACGTAAGCTCCTACGAGCAGTACTTC. The full variable domain, in which reference TRBV5-1 and TRBJ2-7 provide the parts outside the CDR3, is KAGVTQTPRYLIKTRGQQVTLSCSPISGHRSVSWYQQTPGQGLQFLFEYFSETQRNKGNFPGRFSGRQFSNSRSEMNVSTLELGDSALYLCASRVGDVSSYEQYFGPGTRLTVT.

The chain uses TRBV5-5 and TRBJ2-7; 7 bases agree with TRBD2. Germline-derived CDR1 and CDR2 are SGHKS and YYEKEE (reference sequence). The CDR3 has 14 amino acids. The J segment lost 5 bases and the V segment lost 1 base, leaving 6 bases of the junction unmatched. CDR3 in amino acids: CASSLRLAVDEQYF. The CDR3 region has the DNA TGTGCCAGCAGCTTGCGGCTAGCGGTCGACGAGCAGTACTTC.

The V and J genes are TRBV29-1 and TRBJ2-5; 9 positions agree with TRBD1. The trim removed 1 base at V and 4 bases at J, leaving 4 bases unmatched. Germline lookup yields CDR1 SQVTM and CDR2 ANQGSEA. The CDR3 has 14 amino acids. CDR3 sequence reads: CSVEARTGAETQYF. The CDR3 bases are TGCAGCGTTGAAGCTCGGACAGGGGCAGAGACCCAGTACTTC. The variable domain in full, completed from reference TRBV29-1 and TRBJ2-5, reads SAVISQKPSRDICQRGTSLTIQCQVDSQVTMMFWYRQQPGQSLTLIATANQGSEATYESGFVIDKFPISRPNLTFSTLTVSNMSPEDSSIYLCSVEARTGAETQYFGPGTRLLVL.